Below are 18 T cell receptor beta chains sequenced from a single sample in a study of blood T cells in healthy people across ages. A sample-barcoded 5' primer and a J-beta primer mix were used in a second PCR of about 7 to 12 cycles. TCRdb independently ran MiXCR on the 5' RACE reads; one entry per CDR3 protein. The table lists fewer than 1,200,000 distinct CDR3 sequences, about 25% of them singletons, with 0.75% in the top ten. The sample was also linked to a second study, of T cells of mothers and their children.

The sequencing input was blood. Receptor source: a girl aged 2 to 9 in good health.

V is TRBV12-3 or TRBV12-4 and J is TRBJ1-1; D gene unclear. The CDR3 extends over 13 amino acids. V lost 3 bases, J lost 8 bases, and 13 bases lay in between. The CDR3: CASSFSGYIEAFF. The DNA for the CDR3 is TGTGCCAGCAGTTTCTCGGGGTATATCGAAGCTTTCTTT.

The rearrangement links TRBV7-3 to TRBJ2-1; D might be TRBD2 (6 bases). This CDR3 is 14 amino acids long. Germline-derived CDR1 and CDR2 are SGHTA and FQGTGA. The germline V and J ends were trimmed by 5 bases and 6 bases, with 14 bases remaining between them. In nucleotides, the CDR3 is TGTGCCAGCAGCCCCCAAGGAGGGAGCAATGAGCAGTTCTTC. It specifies CASSPQGGSNEQFF. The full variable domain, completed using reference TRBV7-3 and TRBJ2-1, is GAGVSQTPSNKVTEKGKYVELRCDPISGHTALYWYRQSLGQGPEFLIYFQGTGAADDSGLPNDRFFAVRPEGSVSTLKIQRTERGDSAVYLCASSPQGGSNEQFFGPGTRLTVL.

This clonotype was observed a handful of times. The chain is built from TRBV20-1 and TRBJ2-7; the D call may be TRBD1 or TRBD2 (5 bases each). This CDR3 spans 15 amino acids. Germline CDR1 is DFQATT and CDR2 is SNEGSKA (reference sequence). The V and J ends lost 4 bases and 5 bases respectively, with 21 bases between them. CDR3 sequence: CSATSPGPRSDEQYF. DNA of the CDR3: TGCAGTGCTACTTCTCCGGGACCCCGAAGTGACGAGCAGTACTTC.

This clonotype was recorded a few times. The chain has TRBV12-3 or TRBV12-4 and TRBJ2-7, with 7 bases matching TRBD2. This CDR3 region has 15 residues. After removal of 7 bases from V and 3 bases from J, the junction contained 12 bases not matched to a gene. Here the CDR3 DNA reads TGTGCCAGCACCCCGGACCCCGGGGGGAACTACGAGCAGTACTTC. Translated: CASTPDPGGNYEQYF.

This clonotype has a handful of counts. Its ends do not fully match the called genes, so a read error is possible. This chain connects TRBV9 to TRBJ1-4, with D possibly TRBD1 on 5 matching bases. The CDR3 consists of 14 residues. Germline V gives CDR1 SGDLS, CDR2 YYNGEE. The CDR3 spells CASSPGRSNERLFF. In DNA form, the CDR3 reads TGTGCCAGCAGCCCGGGACGGAGTAATGAAAGACTGTTTTTT.

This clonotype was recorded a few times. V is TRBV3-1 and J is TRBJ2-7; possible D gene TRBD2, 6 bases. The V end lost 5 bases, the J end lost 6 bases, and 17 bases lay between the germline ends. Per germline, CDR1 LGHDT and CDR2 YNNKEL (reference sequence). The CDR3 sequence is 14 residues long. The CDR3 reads CASSTTRSDGEQYF. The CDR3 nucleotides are TGTGCCAGCAGCACGACTAGAAGTGACGGCGAGCAGTACTTC.

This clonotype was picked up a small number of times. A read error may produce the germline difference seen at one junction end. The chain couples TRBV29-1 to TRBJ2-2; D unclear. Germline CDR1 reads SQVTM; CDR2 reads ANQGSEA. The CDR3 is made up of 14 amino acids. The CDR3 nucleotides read TGCAGCGTTGAAGATCGGCCTAACACCAGGGAGCTGTTTTTT. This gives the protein CSVEDRPNTRELFF.

CDR3 sequence reads: CASSCGEGRHGTEAFF. Here the CDR3 DNA reads TGTGCCAGCAGCTGCGGGGAGGGACGCCATGGTACTGAAGCTTTCTTT. The chain has TRBV7-4 and TRBJ1-1, with TRBD1 as a possible D gene (5 bases). Per the germline V gene, CDR1 is SGHVT and CDR2 is SQSDAQ. Trimming pared 4 bases from V and 5 bases from J, leaving 20 bases between. The CDR3 covers 16 residues.

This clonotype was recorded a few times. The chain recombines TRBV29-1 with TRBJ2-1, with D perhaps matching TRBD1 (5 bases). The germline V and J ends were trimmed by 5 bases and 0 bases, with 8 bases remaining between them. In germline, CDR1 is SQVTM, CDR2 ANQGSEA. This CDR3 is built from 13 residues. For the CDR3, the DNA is TGCAGCGTTAGGACATTCTCCTACAATGAGCAGTTCTTC. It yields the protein CSVRTFSYNEQFF.

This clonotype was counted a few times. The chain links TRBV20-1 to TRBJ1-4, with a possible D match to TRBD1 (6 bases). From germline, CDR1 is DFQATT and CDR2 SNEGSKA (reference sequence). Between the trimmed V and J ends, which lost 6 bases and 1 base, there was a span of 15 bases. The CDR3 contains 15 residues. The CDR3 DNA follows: TGCAGTGCCCATCAAGGAGGGGGAACTAATGAAAAACTGTTTTTT. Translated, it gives CSAHQGGGTNEKLFF.

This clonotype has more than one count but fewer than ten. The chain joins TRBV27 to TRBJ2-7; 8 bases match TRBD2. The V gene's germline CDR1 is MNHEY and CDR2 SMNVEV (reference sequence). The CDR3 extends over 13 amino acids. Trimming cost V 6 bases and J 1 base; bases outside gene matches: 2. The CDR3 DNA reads TGTGCCAGCAGGGGCGGGAGGTCCTACGAGCAGTACTTC. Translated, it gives CASRGGRSYEQYF.

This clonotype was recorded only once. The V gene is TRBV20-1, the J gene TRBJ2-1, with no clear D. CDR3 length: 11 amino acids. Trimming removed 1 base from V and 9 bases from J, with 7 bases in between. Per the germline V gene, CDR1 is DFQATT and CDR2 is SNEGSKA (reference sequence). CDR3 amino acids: CSARGSGEQFF. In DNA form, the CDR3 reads TGCAGTGCTAGAGGGTCAGGTGAGCAGTTCTTC.

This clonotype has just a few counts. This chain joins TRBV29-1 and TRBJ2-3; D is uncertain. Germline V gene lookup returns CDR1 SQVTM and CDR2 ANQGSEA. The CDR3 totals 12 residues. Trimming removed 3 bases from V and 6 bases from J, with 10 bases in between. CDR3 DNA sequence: TGCAGCGTTGACGTTAGACCTGATACGCAGTATTTT. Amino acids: CSVDVRPDTQYF.

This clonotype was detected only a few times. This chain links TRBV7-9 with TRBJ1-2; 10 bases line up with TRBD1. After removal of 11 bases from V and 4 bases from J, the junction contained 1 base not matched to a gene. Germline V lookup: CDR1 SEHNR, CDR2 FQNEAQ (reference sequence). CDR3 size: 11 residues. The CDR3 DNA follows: TGTGCCGGGACAGGGGTCTATGGCTACACCTTC. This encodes CAGTGVYGYTF.

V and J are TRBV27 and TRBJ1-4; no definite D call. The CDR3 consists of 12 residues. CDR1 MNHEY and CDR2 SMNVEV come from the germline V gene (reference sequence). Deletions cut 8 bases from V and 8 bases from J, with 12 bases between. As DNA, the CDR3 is TGTGCCAGCGGGGTTTTTGGGGAAAAACTGTTTTTT. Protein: CASGVFGEKLFF.

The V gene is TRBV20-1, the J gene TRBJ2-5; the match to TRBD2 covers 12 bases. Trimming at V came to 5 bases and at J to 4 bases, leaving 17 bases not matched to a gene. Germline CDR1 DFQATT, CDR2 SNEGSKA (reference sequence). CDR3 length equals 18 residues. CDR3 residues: CSAAPVTSGSHLPETQYF. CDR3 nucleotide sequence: TGCAGTGCTGCCCCGGTGACTAGCGGGAGCCACTTACCAGAGACCCAGTACTTC.

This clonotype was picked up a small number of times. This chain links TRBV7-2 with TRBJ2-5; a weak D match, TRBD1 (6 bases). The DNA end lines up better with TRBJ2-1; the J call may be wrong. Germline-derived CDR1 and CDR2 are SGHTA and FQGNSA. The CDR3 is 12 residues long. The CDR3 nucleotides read TGTGCCAGCAGCCCGGGACAAAATGAGCAGTTCTTC. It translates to CASSPGQNEQFF.

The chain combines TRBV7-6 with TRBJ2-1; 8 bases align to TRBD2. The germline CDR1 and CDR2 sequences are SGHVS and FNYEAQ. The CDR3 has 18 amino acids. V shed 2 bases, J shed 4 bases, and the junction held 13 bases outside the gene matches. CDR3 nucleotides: TGTGCCAGCAGCTTACGGGGTTCTGGGACTAGGCGGTACAATGAGCAGTTCTTC. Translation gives CASSLRGSGTRRYNEQFF.